This TCR beta chain was captured in a study of T-cell memory formation after mild COVID-19. Germline-derived CDR1 and CDR2 are SGHRS and YFSETQ. The CDR3 has 15 residues. Trimming stripped 0 bases from V and 8 bases from J, with 17 bases between. The sample holds many counts of this clonotype. MiXCR was run by TCRdb on the 5' RACE reads, yielding one entry per CDR3 protein. The table shows 200,000 to 250,000 distinct CDR3 sequences, with 7.5% to 10% occurring only once. The sample taken for sequencing was PBMCs or a T cell subset sorted from them (not recorded which). The source is a man aged 18 to 30 who had mild COVID-19 (a few samples of this study predate the infection). Cell type and time point are not known. The chain employs TRBV5-1 and TRBJ1-1; D uncertain. CDR3 DNA: TGCGCCAGCAGCTTGGGGCCGGGGAGGGAAGCCGAAGCTTTCTTT. This translates into CASSLGPGREAEAFF. Based on the CDR3 plus reference TRBV5-1 and TRBJ1-1, the full variable domain is KAGVTQTPRYLIKTRGQQVTLSCSPISGHRSVSWYQQTPGQGLQFLFEYFSETQRNKGNFPGRFSGRQFSNSRSEMNVSTLELGDSALYLCASSLGPGREAEAFFGQGTRLTVV.